A single sample is the source of the 26 T cell receptor beta chains below, sequenced in a study of cytomegalovirus exposure and HLA in healthy donors. PCR primers comprised 60 Vbeta and 13 Jbeta primers. Assay used: immunoSEQ multiplex PCR; TCRdb lists only in-frame clones, some missing. Of fewer than 200,000 clones in the sample, approximately 80% were seen once. The sequenced material came from PBMCs. All receptors derive from a boy aged 5-17 years in good health and CMV-seronegative.

V is TRBV9 and J is TRBJ1-2; 11 bases match TRBD1. The CDR3 is made up of 14 amino acids. Germline-derived CDR1 and CDR2 are SGDLS and YYNGEE. The V segment lost 2 bases and the J segment 7 bases; nucleotides outside the gene matches: 4. CDR3 sequence: CASSVSDRGPGYTF. The CDR3 nucleotides are TGTGCCAGCAGCGTCTCGGACAGGGGGCCTGGCTACACCTTC.

The chain uses TRBV9 and TRBJ2-1, with 10 bases lining up with TRBD2. Germline V CDR1 and CDR2: SGDLS, YYNGEE. V shed 0 bases, J shed 16 bases, and the junction held 10 bases outside the gene matches. This CDR3 contains 14 residues. In DNA, the CDR3 is TGTGCCAGCAGCGTAGCGGCTAGCGGGAGAACGGAATTCTTC. Its translation: CASSVAASGRTEFF.

A few counts support this clone. V usage is TRBV30 and J usage is TRBJ1-1; TRBD1 is a possible D gene (5 bases). This CDR3 comprises 10 residues. The V end was cut by 3 bases, the J end by 10 bases, with 9 bases between. CDR1 and CDR2 (germline): GTSNPN, SVGIG (reference sequence). CDR3 sequence: CAWRGTRAFF. The CDR3 coding sequence is TGTGCCTGGAGAGGGACTAGAGCTTTCTTT.

The CDR3 DNA follows: TGTGCCAGCAGCTTGACTAGCGGGATACTAAATGAGCAGTTCTTC. Amino acid sequence: CASSLTSGILNEQFF. The chain has TRBV5-8 and TRBJ2-1; 10 nucleotides match TRBD2. The V and J ends lost 1 base and 7 bases, in that order; junction bases with no gene match: 5. CDR1 and CDR2 from the germline V gene are SGHTS and YDEGEE. This CDR3 spans 15 amino acids.

V gene TRBV9 combines with J gene TRBJ1-2; perhaps TRBD1 as D (6 bases). CDR3 length: 12 amino acids. The V end was cut by 0 bases, the J end by 8 bases, with 8 bases between. Germline loops: CDR1 SGDLS, CDR2 YYNGEE. DNA for the CDR3: TGTGCCAGCAGCGTAGTCAGGGGAGGCTACACCTTC. Translated, it gives CASSVVRGGYTF.

The genes are TRBV7-8 and TRBJ2-2; TRBD1 matches 7 bases. Germline V CDR1 and CDR2: SGHVS, FQNEAQ. V trimming: 0 bases; J trimming: 0 bases; junction bases outside the gene matches: 1. The CDR3 consists of 16 residues. The CDR3 here is CASSLAGQTNTGELFF. CDR3 DNA: TGTGCCAGCAGCTTAGCGGGACAGACGAACACCGGGGAGCTGTTTTTT.

The table lists this clone with a count of one. The rearrangement links TRBV9 to TRBJ2-1, with a possible D match to TRBD2 (6 bases). V was pared by 0 bases and J by 9 bases, with 22 bases between. The CDR3 runs to 17 residues. CDR1 is SGDLS and CDR2 is YYNGEE in the germline V gene. As DNA, the CDR3 is TGTGCCAGCAGCGTAGGGTTGCGGGATGCCCGGTTAGGTGAGCAGTTCTTC. It yields the protein CASSVGLRDARLGEQFF.

The chain uses TRBV27 and TRBJ2-7, with D tentatively TRBD1 (5 bases). This CDR3 has 14 amino acids. From germline, CDR1 is MNHEY and CDR2 SMNVEV (reference sequence). The germline V and J ends were trimmed by 3 bases and 1 base, with 10 bases remaining between them. The CDR3 spells CASSLGQNSYEQYF. Here the CDR3 DNA reads TGTGCCAGCAGTTTGGGGCAGAATTCCTACGAGCAGTACTTC.

This chain uses TRBV19 with TRBJ1-5, with 7 bases matching TRBD1. Germline CDR1 is LNHDA and CDR2 is SQIVND (reference sequence). The trim removed 5 bases at V and 3 bases at J, leaving 7 bases unmatched. The CDR3 covers 15 residues. Here the CDR3 reads CASSEGTVLNQPQHF. The CDR3 nucleotides read TGTGCCAGTAGTGAAGGGACAGTCCTCAATCAGCCCCAGCATTTT.

The chain combines TRBV7-2 with TRBJ1-2, with D perhaps matching TRBD1 (6 bases). The ends were cut back, 6 bases at V and 8 bases at J, with 16 bases in the middle. The CDR3 loop spans 13 amino acids. Germline V gives CDR1 SGHTA, CDR2 FQGNSA. The CDR3 coding sequence is TGTGCCAGCAGTCCTCAGGGGAGCGAGGGCTACACCTTC. Its translation is CASSPQGSEGYTF.

This chain connects TRBV19 to TRBJ1-1, with D possibly being TRBD1 (6 bases). V was trimmed by 5 bases and J by 7 bases, leaving 17 bases between them. This CDR3 spans 14 amino acids. Germline CDR1 and CDR2: LNHDA and SQIVND (reference sequence). As DNA, the CDR3 is TGTGCCAGTAGTCGAGGGGGTGGATTCAATGAAGCTTTCTTT. Amino acid sequence: CASSRGGGFNEAFF.

This clone occurred once. The chain has TRBV7-6 and TRBJ2-7; D might be TRBD1 (6 bases). Per germline, CDR1 SGHVS and CDR2 FNYEAQ. The germline V and J ends were trimmed by 1 base and 2 bases, with 9 bases remaining between them. The CDR3 has 14 amino acids. DNA for the CDR3: TGTGCCAGCAGCTTAGAACAGGGAGCCTACGAGCAGTACTTC. Its translation is CASSLEQGAYEQYF.

V usage is TRBV7-9 and J usage is TRBJ1-1; D remains unclear. Trimming shortened V by 1 base and J by 10 bases, and 13 bases separated the two germline ends. CDR3 length equals 13 residues. Per the germline V gene, CDR1 is SEHNR and CDR2 is FQNEAQ (reference sequence). The CDR3 DNA sequence: TGTGCCAGCAGCTTAGGTAGAGCCATCGGAGCTTTCTTT. Protein product: CASSLGRAIGAFF.

This clone was recorded once. J is TRBJ2-1 and V is TRBV9; tentatively, D is TRBD2 (5 bases). CDR3 length: 15 amino acids. CDR1 and CDR2 from the germline V gene are SGDLS and YYNGEE. V lost 3 bases and J lost 0, with 10 bases in between. The CDR3 region is CASSASGSSYNEQFF. CDR3 nucleotide sequence: TGTGCCAGCAGCGCCTCGGGGAGCTCCTACAATGAGCAGTTCTTC. Using reference TRBV9 and TRBJ2-1 for the parts outside the CDR3, the full variable domain is DSGVTQTPKHLITATGQRVTLRCSPRSGDLSVYWYQQSLDQGLQFLIQYYNGEERAKGNILERFSAQQFPDLHSELNLSSLELGDSALYFCASSASGSSYNEQFFGPGTRLTVL.

The rearrangement joins TRBV9 to TRBJ2-7; weak D call: TRBD2 (6 bases). CDR3 length: 14 residues. Looked up from germline, CDR1 is SGDLS and CDR2 is YYNGEE. V was cut by 0 bases and J by 4 bases, with 11 bases left in between. The CDR3 coding sequence is TGTGCCAGCAGCGTAGAGGGTAGCGGATACGAGCAGTACTTC. Protein sequence: CASSVEGSGYEQYF.

The J gene is TRBJ1-6, the V gene TRBV6-6; D is perhaps TRBD1 (5 bases). V lost 7 bases, J lost 9 bases, and 13 bases lay in between. This CDR3 spans 13 amino acids. Germline CDR1 MNHNY, CDR2 SVGAGI (reference sequence). CDR3 sequence (DNA): TGTGCCAGCATCTCTCCCACAGGTTCACCCCTCCACTTT. As protein: CASISPTGSPLHF.

The rearrangement uses TRBV5-4 and TRBJ1-2, with D perhaps TRBD1 (5 bases). The CDR3 extends over 13 amino acids. The germline CDR1 and CDR2 sequences are SGHNT and YYREEE (reference sequence). V was pared by 0 bases and J by 9 bases, with 12 bases between. DNA of the CDR3: TGTGCCAGCAGCTTGGAGCAGGGTGGGAGCTACACCTTC. The encoded protein is CASSLEQGGSYTF.

V usage is TRBV6-1 and J usage is TRBJ1-1; no reliable D call. This CDR3 spans 14 amino acids. CDR1 and CDR2 (germline): MNHNS, SASEGT. Deletions cut 5 bases from V and 4 bases from J, with 14 bases between. The CDR3 nucleotides read TGTGCCAGCAGTAGTCAGACACGGCCCACTGAAGCTTTCTTT. Translation: CASSSQTRPTEAFF.

This clone occurred a few times. The chain joins TRBV28 to TRBJ2-7; D possibly corresponds to TRBD2 (6 bases). The V end lost 1 base, the J end lost 6 bases, and 19 bases lay between the germline ends. Germline V gives CDR1 MDHEN, CDR2 SYDVKM. The CDR3 consists of 16 residues. This chain's CDR3 is CASSLFTGRPFGEQYF. The CDR3 DNA sequence: TGTGCCAGCAGTTTATTTACCGGGAGACCCTTTGGCGAGCAGTACTTC.

This clone appeared a few times. The chain employs TRBV25-1 and TRBJ2-5; no firm D call. The end of the DNA fits TRBJ2-7 better, so the J call may be wrong. In germline, CDR1 is MGHDK, CDR2 SYGVNS. The CDR3 extends over 12 amino acids. DNA for the CDR3: TGTGCCAGCAGTGAATCCCACTACGAGCAGTACTTC. It codes for CASSESHYEQYF.

The J gene is TRBJ2-4, the V gene TRBV4-1; 8 positions agree with TRBD1. Per germline, CDR1 MGHRA and CDR2 YSYEKL. The CDR3 extends over 17 amino acids. V lost 2 bases and J lost 5; bases outside the gene matches: 11. DNA of the CDR3: TGCGCCAGCAGCCAAACGGCCTCAGGGGGCTTGGAAAACATTCAGTACTTC. It yields the protein CASSQTASGGLENIQYF.

The chain recombines TRBV19 with TRBJ2-7, with a tentative D call TRBD1 (6 bases). The length of the CDR3 is 15 residues. V was clipped by 4 bases and J by 3 bases, with 16 bases between them. Germline assignment: CDR1 LNHDA and CDR2 SQIVND (reference sequence). The CDR3 DNA sequence: TGTGCCAGTAGTAAGACGACAGGCCGGCACTACGAGCAGTACTTC. Amino acid sequence: CASSKTTGRHYEQYF.

The V call is TRBV7-2, the J call TRBJ2-3; D gene uncertain. The CDR3 has 15 residues. V was cut by 3 bases and J by 5 bases, with 15 bases left in between. CDR1 is SGHTA and CDR2 is FQGNSA in the germline V gene. The CDR3 region is CASSFSNVPIDTQYF. In DNA form, the CDR3 reads TGTGCCAGCAGCTTCTCTAACGTGCCGATAGATACGCAGTATTTT.

The chain has TRBV7-8 and TRBJ1-1; D unresolved. The germline V gene has CDR1 SGHVS and CDR2 FQNEAQ. This CDR3 spans 14 amino acids. Trimming took 4 bases from V and 6 from J, leaving 15 bases between them. CDR3 bases: TGTGCCAGCAGCTCCCGCGGACTTCTATCTGAAGCTTTCTTT. Its protein product is CASSSRGLLSEAFF.

The chain links TRBV27 to TRBJ1-6; possible D gene TRBD1, 5 bases. V shed 6 bases and J shed 5 bases, with 23 bases lying between them. Germline CDR1 MNHEY, CDR2 SMNVEV (reference sequence). CDR3 length: 18 residues. CDR3 amino acids: CASSLWTGAGTNNSPLHF. The DNA for the CDR3 is TGTGCCAGCAGCCTTTGGACCGGTGCAGGGACTAATAATTCACCCCTCCACTTT.

This clone was counted between two and nine times. This sequence joins TRBV9 and TRBJ2-7; the D gene is possibly TRBD1 (6 bases). Germline V lookup: CDR1 SGDLS, CDR2 YYNGEE. This CDR3 has 15 amino acids. The V end lost 4 bases, the J end lost 3 bases, and 17 bases lay between the germline ends. For the CDR3, the DNA is TGTGCCAGCAGCCCCCAAGGGGGAGAGAACTACGAGCAGTACTTC. Translated, it gives CASSPQGGENYEQYF.